These T cell receptor beta chains were read from a single sample in a study of T cell responses to AZD1222 COVID-19 vaccine. Sequencing was performed with immunoSEQ multiplex PCR; in TCRdb, only in-frame clones are kept and a portion is missing. The data show approximately 110,000 clones, 85% to 90% seen once. The input for sequencing was peripheral blood, taken 28 days after the second AZD1222 dose. These receptors came from an adult who received the AZD1222 COVID-19 vaccine. The CDR3 runs from the conserved cysteine through the conserved F or W. A D gene is named only where the DNA matches it firmly. Size tells how often a clone was seen (once, few, many) or the class of an expanded clone, and some rows leave it out.

TRBV11-2	.	TRBJ1-3	few	TGTGCCAGCAGAGGTTGGTTAGCTGGAAACACCATATATTTT	CASRGWLAGNTIYF
TRBV5-6	.	TRBJ1-2	.	TGTGCCAGCAGCTTGGGTTCCGCAGGGAAAAATGGCTACACCTTC	CASSLGSAGKNGYTF
TRBV15	TRBD2	TRBJ2-3	.	TGTGCCACCAGCAGAATGACTAGCGGGGTCACAGATACGCAGTATTTT	CATSRMTSGVTDTQYF
TRBV29-1	.	TRBJ1-1	.	TGCAGCGTTGAAGTCAGGGCAGAAGCTTTCTTT	CSVEVRAEAFF
TRBV6-5	.	TRBJ2-7	.	TGTGCCAGCAGTTACGCCTACGAGCAGTACTTC	CASSYAYEQYF
TRBV4-1	.	TRBJ1-3	.	TGCGCCAGCAGCCAAGATCCCCACGGCACCTCCTCTGGAAACACCATATATTTT	CASSQDPHGTSSGNTIYF
TRBV30	TRBD1	TRBJ2-7	.	TGTGCCTGGAGTGATCGGGACAGGTTTTACGAGCAGTACTTC	CAWSDRDRFYEQYF
TRBV3-1/TRBV3-2	TRBD2	TRBJ2-1	few	TGTGCCAGCAGCCCGGGACTAGCGGGGGCTCGGCAGTTCTTC	CASSPGLAGARQFF
TRBV28	.	TRBJ2-7	.	TGTGCCAGCAGTTTACTTCAGGGGCTCAAGCACGAGCAGTACTTC	CASSLLQGLKHEQYF
TRBV6-5	.	TRBJ1-1	.	TGTGCCAGCAGCGACAGTGGGGCTGAAGCTTTCTTT	CASSDSGAEAFF
TRBV7-9	.	TRBJ1-5	.	TGTGCCAGCAGCTTAGCGCGTGGGCAGTATAGCAATCAGCCCCAGCATTTT	CASSLARGQYSNQPQHF
TRBV7-2	TRBD1	TRBJ2-1	.	TGTGCCAGCAGCCCCCAGGGGGCTGGGTACTACAATGAGCAGTTCTTC	CASSPQGAGYYNEQFF
TRBV3-1/TRBV3-2	TRBD1	TRBJ2-5	once	TGTGCCAGCAGGGAAAGGGGGACAGGGCAAGAGACCCAGTACTTC	CASRERGTGQETQYF
TRBV3-1/TRBV3-2	.	TRBJ1-3	.	TGTGCCAGCAGAAGGACAGATTTGAACACCATATATTTT	CASRRTDLNTIYF
TRBV6-6	.	TRBJ1-2	.	TGTGCCACCAATCCCAACACCTTC	CATNPNTF
TRBV7-2	TRBD2	TRBJ2-5	once	TGTGCCAGCAGCCTGGGACTAGTGGAGACCCAGTACTTC	CASSLGLVETQYF
TRBV2	TRBD1	TRBJ1-2	few	TGTGCCAGCAGCCTACAGGGGGGTAACTATGGCTACACCTTC	CASSLQGGNYGYTF